This note documents a single T cell receptor beta chain sequence. Its specificity is not known. The junction differs from germline at one of its ends, possibly a read error. The sample is drawn from a study of molecular identifiers for immune sequencing clone quantification. General study points: The study found clones above 20 RNA copies held over 98% of effector molecules and under 1% in naive cells.

MiXCR, run by TCRdb on the PCR reads, gives a single entry per CDR3 protein. Of about 510,000 distinct CDR3 sequences in the sample, about 26% were seen once. The authors gated naive CD8 T cells as CD8+CD4-CCR7+CD45RA+ for sorting. Material: naive CD8+ T cells from blood, with Jurkat cell RNA spiked in. Subset defined: FACS-sorted CD8+CD4-CCR7+CD45RA+ naive T cells. The receptor's source is a human donor in good health. Some libraries in this study had Jurkat cell RNA spiked in.

This chain's CDR3 is CAGSIGPGGYEQYF. CDR3 coding DNA: TGTGCCGGTAGTATAGGCCCGGGGGGTTACGAGCAGTACTTC. The chain combines TRBV19 with TRBJ2-7; 7 bases are a match to TRBD2. Germline loops: CDR1 LNHDA, CDR2 SQIVND (reference sequence). There are 14 residues in the CDR3.